This T cell receptor (beta chain) was captured in a study of blood T cell repertoires in COVID-19. Clones were read by immunoSEQ multiplex PCR, and TCRdb kept only the in-frame ones, dropping some. Found here are 250,000 to 350,000 clones, 80% to 95% of them singletons; the top ten hold over 2%. Trimming cost V 2 bases and J 9 bases, with 8 bases left between them. Per germline, CDR1 SGHTA and CDR2 FQGNSA. This CDR3 has 12 residues. V gene TRBV7-2 combines with J gene TRBJ2-1; D remains unclear. The clonotype originates from a woman aged 25 to 45 with COVID-19, enrolled during active disease. Sequencing input: peripheral blood. CDR3: CASSLLSGEQFF. Written as DNA, the CDR3 is TGTGCCAGCAGCTTATTATCCGGTGAGCAGTTCTTC.